This TCR beta chain was found in a study of vaccination and CD4 T cells after COVID-19. Study-wide results and limits: The authors studied relatively few convalescent patients and analyzed no early post-infection timepoints.

The J segment lost 7 bases and the V segment lost 1 base, leaving 10 bases of the junction unmatched. Per the germline V gene, CDR1 is DFQATT and CDR2 is SNEGSKA (reference sequence). There are 16 residues in the CDR3. Once obtained from cultured CD4+ T cells, the DNA was sequenced using the Oncomine TCR Beta short-read assay. TCRdb analysed the PCR reads with MiXCR anew, one entry per CDR3 protein. The repertoire consists of 20,000 to 25,000 distinct CDR3 sequences, with roughly 50% occurring once and the leading ten covering around 6%. The treatment here: roughly ten-day PBMC culture with coronavirus spike peptide pools or control peptides (ViraFEST assay). Concerning this clonotype itself: Its target is unknown.

This receptor was identified in a human donor who had recovered from COVID-19. This chain connects TRBV20-1 to TRBJ2-5; TRBD1 agrees at 12 bases. Input material: CD4+ T cells from blood, cultured in vitro. For the CDR3, the DNA is TGCAGTGCTAGAGTGCCCGGGACAGGGGGCGGCGGGACCCAGTACTTC. This translates into CSARVPGTGGGGTQYF.